This section outlines one TCR beta chain sequence together with its context. The antigen is not known. Each CDR3 protein gets one entry after TCRdb re-called the reads with MiXCR. In the table there are under 200,000 distinct CDR3 sequences, about 20% of which are singletons. This specimen belongs to a study of T cell repertoires in cytomegalovirus infection. Study-wide points: The ex vivo response was dominated by HLA-C-restricted CMV-specific TCR beta clonotypes.

V was cut by 5 bases and J by 4 bases, with 17 bases left in between. This CDR3 is 15 amino acids long. Germline V gene sequence: CDR1 SGHTA, CDR2 FQGNSA. The sequencing here drew on CD8+ T cells from cultured PBMCs, taken from culture after CMV antigen stimulation. The origin of this receptor is a human donor in good health (CMV status not recorded). Some clones in this sample may be carry-over from other donors' samples. The chain carries TRBV7-2 and TRBJ2-5; TRBD2 might be the D (7 bases). CDR3 DNA: TGTGCCAGCAGCGTCGACTGGAGGGGGGGAGAGACCCAGTACTTC. Encoded protein: CASSVDWRGGETQYF. The variable domain in full, completed from reference TRBV7-2 and TRBJ2-5, reads GAGVSQSPSNKVTEKGKDVELRCDPISGHTALYWYRQSLGQGLEFLIYFQGNSAPDKSGLPSDRFSAERTGGSVSTLTIQRTQQEDSAVYLCASSVDWRGGETQYFGPGTRLLVL.